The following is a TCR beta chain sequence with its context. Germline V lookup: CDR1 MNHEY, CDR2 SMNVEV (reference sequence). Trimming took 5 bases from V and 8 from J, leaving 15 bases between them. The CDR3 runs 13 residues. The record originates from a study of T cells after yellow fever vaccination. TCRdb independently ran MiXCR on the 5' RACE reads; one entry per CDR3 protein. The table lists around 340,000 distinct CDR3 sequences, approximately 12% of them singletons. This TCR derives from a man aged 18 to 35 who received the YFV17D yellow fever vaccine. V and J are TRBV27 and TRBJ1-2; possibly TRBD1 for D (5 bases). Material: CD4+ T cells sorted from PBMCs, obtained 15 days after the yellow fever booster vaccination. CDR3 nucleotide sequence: TGTGCCAGCAGTCCCGGGACGCGCGGAGGCTACACCTTC. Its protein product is CASSPGTRGGYTF.